This T cell receptor beta chain originates from a study of cytomegalovirus exposure and HLA in healthy donors. Study details: Earlier results showed 117 million unique TCR beta sequences derived from about 179 million T cells.

As regards this clone: Its antigen remains unidentified.

The V gene's germline CDR1 is LNHDA and CDR2 SQIVND (reference sequence). This CDR3 is 15 amino acids long. Trimming at V came to 3 bases and at J to 10 bases, leaving 12 bases not matched to a gene. General observations from the study: Roughly uniform depth of sequencing across donors was assumed in presence/absence analyses.

The primer mix had 60 Vbeta and 13 Jbeta primers. This table comes from immunoSEQ multiplex PCR, and its TCRdb copy is limited to in-frame clones, with some not included. The sample table sets out under 200,000 clones. The sequencing sample was made of PBMCs. The clonotype originates from a man between 25 and 39 years old in good health and CMV-seronegative. The chain is built from TRBV19 and TRBJ2-7; TRBD2 agrees at 10 bases. The CDR3 DNA reads as TGTGCCAGTAGTATCCACGGGGCTAGCGGGGGCCTCCAGTACTTC. This sequence encodes CASSIHGASGGLQYF. Looking up the rest from reference TRBV19 and TRBJ2-7 gives the full variable domain: DGGITQSPKYLFRKEGQNVTLSCEQNLNHDAMYWYRQDPGQGLRLIYYSQIVNDFQKGDIAEGYSVSREKKESFPLTVTSAQKNPTAFYLCASSIHGASGGLQYFGPGTRLTVT.